The text below deals with one TCR beta chain. Its antigen is as yet unknown. The record originates from a study of T cells after yellow fever vaccination. The CDR3 is made up of 16 amino acids. V was shortened by 4 bases and J by 6 bases, with 22 bases between the two germline ends. CDR1 SGHRS and CDR2 YFSETQ come from the germline V gene. Study-level points and caveats: The study re-detected most primary-vaccination clones after the booster (roughly 95% CD4, roughly 88% CD8). Just a small share of clonotypes turned up in the CD4 compartment as well as the CD8 compartment.

Using its own MiXCR run on the 5' RACE reads, TCRdb lists one record per CDR3 protein. The sample contains 250,000 to 350,000 distinct CDR3 sequences, approximately 10% of which appear only once. The sequence derives from a man younger than 35 who received the YFV17D yellow fever vaccine. The V call is TRBV5-1, the J call TRBJ1-2, with D maybe TRBD1 (6 bases). This specimen consisted of CD4+ T cells sorted from PBMCs, obtained 5 days after the yellow fever booster vaccination. The CDR3 region is CASSVAAQGKVNGYTF. As DNA, the CDR3 is TGCGCCAGCAGCGTAGCAGCACAGGGAAAGGTGAATGGCTACACCTTC. Full variable domain (rest looked up from reference TRBV5-1 and TRBJ1-2): KAGVTQTPRYLIKTRGQQVTLSCSPISGHRSVSWYQQTPGQGLQFLFEYFSETQRNKGNFPGRFSGRQFSNSRSEMNVSTLELGDSALYLCASSVAAQGKVNGYTFGSGTRLTVV.